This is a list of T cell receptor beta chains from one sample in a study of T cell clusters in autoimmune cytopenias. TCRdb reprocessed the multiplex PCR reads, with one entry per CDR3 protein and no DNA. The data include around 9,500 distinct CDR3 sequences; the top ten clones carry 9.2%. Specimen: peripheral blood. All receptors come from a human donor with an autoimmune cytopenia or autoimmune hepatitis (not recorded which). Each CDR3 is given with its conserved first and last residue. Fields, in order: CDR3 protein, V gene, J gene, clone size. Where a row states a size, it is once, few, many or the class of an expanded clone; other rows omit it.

CAAGLPIQETQYF	TRBV6-5	TRBJ2-5	medium-sized
CASSPEGQGLNYGYTF	TRBV7-2	TRBJ1-2	.
CASSYSSGLSSYEQYF	TRBV27	TRBJ2-7	medium-sized
CASSIRISGNTIYF	TRBV6-1	TRBJ1-3	medium-sized
CASSLLGTLGRYNEQFF	TRBV7-6	TRBJ2-1	.
CASSYAPSPADTQYF	TRBV5-1	TRBJ2-3	.
CASSPQGVEAFF	TRBV19	TRBJ1-1	medium-sized
CAWRGNGGQPQHF	TRBV30	TRBJ1-5	.
CASSYLPGGPSNEQFF	TRBV6-2/TRBV6-3	TRBJ2-1	.
CASSGRDRGFDGYTF	TRBV6-1	TRBJ1-2	.
CASGTGGRVEQYF	TRBV2	TRBJ2-7	.
CASSYPDPQYHEQYF	TRBV6-5	TRBJ2-7	medium-sized
CASSLLGHTIEQYF	TRBV5-5	TRBJ2-7	.
CASSNMMATGIYEQYF	TRBV5-4	TRBJ2-7	.
CSVPGQGGVEAFF	TRBV29-1	TRBJ1-1	medium-sized
CASRRPGWTEAFF	TRBV6-5	TRBJ1-1	medium-sized
CASSLSGRAPDTQYF	TRBV12-3/TRBV12-4	TRBJ2-3	.
CASSPGPNYEQYF	TRBV7-6	TRBJ2-7	medium-sized
CASSFPSGTVRYEQYF	TRBV11-1	TRBJ2-7	.
CASSLGSASGTDTQYF	TRBV7-2	TRBJ2-3	.
CASSWTSGSLYNEQFF	TRBV6-5	TRBJ2-1	.
CSVDVGGAGETQYF	TRBV29-1	TRBJ2-5	medium-sized
CASSLARDYYGYTF	TRBV6-1	TRBJ1-2	medium-sized
CASSPRGMNTGELFF	TRBV5-6	TRBJ2-2	medium-sized
CASSYRTGKPYEQYF	TRBV6-5	TRBJ2-7	.
CASSYHGTDTQYF	TRBV6-6	TRBJ2-3	medium-sized